Listed here are 19 T cell receptor beta chains from one sample, sequenced in a study of Ad26.COV2.S vaccination and SARS-CoV-2 variants. As for treatment: 15 to 20 received Ad26.COV2.S at low or high dose, single or two shots; roughly 5 received placebo; per-sample allocation not given. Sampling was done on day 63 after the first vaccine or placebo injection. Clones were read by immunoSEQ multiplex PCR, and TCRdb kept only the in-frame ones, dropping some. The sample has roughly 350,000 clones, about 87% seen once. Sequences were derived from peripheral blood, sampled in a trial of Ad26.COV2.S vaccine versus placebo. Receptor source: a person between 18 and 60 years old who received the Ad26.COV2.S COVID-19 vaccine or a placebo.

The chain is built from TRBV6-2 or TRBV6-3 and TRBJ1-5; 8 nucleotides agree with TRBD1. CDR1 MNHEY and CDR2 SVGEGT come from the germline V gene. The length of the CDR3 is 15 residues. Trimming cost V 6 bases and J 3 bases; bases outside gene matches: 7. The CDR3 coding sequence is TGTGCCAGCAGCCTTCAGACAGGGGTCAATCAGCCCCAGCATTTT. Translated: CASSLQTGVNQPQHF.

The chain recombines TRBV5-1 with TRBJ2-7; 9 nucleotides match TRBD2. CDR3 length: 14 amino acids. V was pared by 5 bases and J by 3 bases, with 6 bases of the junction left unmatched. Germline CDR1 is SGHRS and CDR2 is YFSETQ. CDR3 loop: CASRLSSGNYEQYF. The CDR3 DNA is TGCGCCAGCAGGTTATCTAGCGGGAACTACGAGCAGTACTTC.

The V and J genes are TRBV30 and TRBJ2-7; D unresolved. Germline-derived CDR1 and CDR2 are GTSNPN and SVGIG (reference sequence). V shed 2 bases and J shed 3 bases, with 8 bases lying between them. This CDR3 contains 12 residues. CDR3 nucleotide sequence: TGTGCCTGGAGTTACAGCAACTACGAGCAGTACTTC. Translated, it gives CAWSYSNYEQYF.

The chain couples TRBV7-8 to TRBJ2-1; D remains unclear. Germline lookup yields CDR1 SGHVS and CDR2 FQNEAQ. Between the trimmed V and J ends, which lost 8 bases and 0 bases, there was a span of 17 bases. The CDR3 extends over 16 amino acids. The CDR3 loop reads CASQIGGLSSYNEQFF. The CDR3 DNA reads TGTGCCAGCCAAATAGGCGGTCTGAGCTCCTACAATGAGCAGTTCTTC.

The chain has TRBV25-1 and TRBJ1-2; tentatively, D is TRBD1 (6 bases). CDR1 and CDR2 from the germline V gene are MGHDK and SYGVNS. CDR3 length equals 16 residues. V was clipped by 1 base and J by 3 bases, with 15 bases between them. The CDR3 sequence: CASSESGTGWDYGYTF. CDR3 bases: TGTGCCAGCAGTGAATCAGGAACAGGGTGGGACTATGGCTACACCTTC.

The chain has TRBV29-1 and TRBJ1-1; D perhaps matches TRBD1 (5 bases). V dropped 7 bases and J dropped 5 bases, with 17 bases sitting between them. CDR1 is SQVTM and CDR2 is ANQGSEA in the germline V gene. This CDR3 comprises 13 residues. CDR3 DNA: TGCAGCGCTGTTGAGGGGAGTAGGACTGAAGCTTTCTTT. Translating it yields CSAVEGSRTEAFF. Using reference TRBV29-1 and TRBJ1-1 for the parts outside the CDR3, the full variable domain is SAVISQKPSRDICQRGTSLTIQCQVDSQVTMMFWYRQQPGQSLTLIATANQGSEATYESGFVIDKFPISRPNLTFSTLTVSNMSPEDSSIYLCSAVEGSRTEAFFGQGTRLTVV.

This clone came up a few times. The V call is TRBV9, the J call TRBJ1-3; the D gene is possibly TRBD1 (6 bases). Trimming took 4 bases from V and 2 from J, leaving 10 bases between them. The CDR3 covers 14 residues. CDR1 is SGDLS and CDR2 is YYNGEE in the germline V gene. The CDR3 here is CASSQTGPGNTIYF. CDR3 in DNA: TGTGCCAGCAGCCAAACAGGGCCTGGAAACACCATATATTTT.

This chain uses TRBV28 with TRBJ1-2; maybe TRBD1 (6 bases). The CDR3 contains 14 residues. Trimming removed 4 bases from V and 6 bases from J, with 15 bases in between. CDR1 and CDR2 (germline): MDHEN, SYDVKM. The CDR3 spells CASSSWGRSHGYTF. DNA for the CDR3: TGTGCCAGCAGTTCCTGGGGGCGCTCCCATGGCTACACCTTC.

This sequence joins TRBV7-2 and TRBJ2-6; D gene unclear. Germline lookup yields CDR1 SGHTA and CDR2 FQGNSA. The CDR3 length is 15 residues. V was clipped by 1 base and J by 2 bases, with 6 bases between them. In DNA form, the CDR3 reads TGTGCCAGCAGCTTAGAGCCAACTGGGGCCAACGTCCTGACTTTC. The encoded protein is CASSLEPTGANVLTF.

This chain connects TRBV29-1 to TRBJ1-1; unclear D gene. The CDR3 length is 13 residues. V was trimmed by 0 bases and J by 12 bases, leaving 17 bases between them. Germline-derived CDR1 and CDR2 are SQVTM and ANQGSEA. The DNA for the CDR3 is TGCAGCGTTGAAGAACAGTTAGGCGGTTCGACTTTCTTT. It encodes CSVEEQLGGSTFF.

This chain connects TRBV5-1 to TRBJ1-1; perhaps TRBD1 as D (6 bases). The V and J ends lost 1 base and 4 bases respectively, with 14 bases between them. Germline CDR1 and CDR2: SGHRS and YFSETQ. The CDR3 is 15 amino acids. The CDR3 DNA follows: TGCGCCAGCAGCTTGAATGTCAGGGGTAGCACTGAAGCTTTCTTT. Translating gives CASSLNVRGSTEAFF.

The chain uses TRBV6-2 or TRBV6-3 and TRBJ1-2; D is undetermined. Trimming removed 5 bases from V and 4 bases from J, with 11 bases in between. CDR3 length: 13 residues. The germline gives CDR1 MNHEY, CDR2 SVGEGT. CDR3 coding DNA: TGTGCCAGCAGTCAGACACCGCCCTATGGCTACACCTTC. It codes for CASSQTPPYGYTF.

V gene TRBV7-9 combines with J gene TRBJ2-5; TRBD1 is a possible D gene (6 bases). This CDR3 has 12 amino acids. The germline CDR1 and CDR2 sequences are SEHNR and FQNEAQ (reference sequence). V shed 5 bases and J shed 4 bases, with 8 bases lying between them. Here the CDR3 reads CASSPGVETQYF. The CDR3 DNA follows: TGTGCCAGCAGCCCAGGGGTAGAGACCCAGTACTTC. The whole variable domain, filled in from reference TRBV7-9 and TRBJ2-5, reads DTGVSQNPRHKITKRGQNVTFRCDPISEHNRLYWYRQTLGQGPEFLTYFQNEAQLEKSRLLSDRFSAERPKGSFSTLEIQRTEQGDSAMYLCASSPGVETQYFGPGTRLLVL.

The chain recombines TRBV5-8 with TRBJ2-3, with unresolved D. Germline V gives CDR1 SGHTS, CDR2 YDEGEE. V was trimmed by 4 bases and J by 2 bases, leaving 17 bases between them. This CDR3 region has 16 residues. The DNA for the CDR3 is TGTGCCAGCAGCCAAGGGATTGCGAGCCTCACAGATACGCAGTATTTT. Translating it yields CASSQGIASLTDTQYF.

The chain links TRBV5-1 to TRBJ1-2; 8 nucleotides align to TRBD1. CDR3 size: 13 residues. Unmatched junction bases numbered 2, after V lost 3 bases and J lost 4 bases. Germline CDR1 reads SGHRS; CDR2 reads YFSETQ. CDR3 sequence reads: CASSSGQVYGYTF. The CDR3 DNA sequence: TGCGCCAGCAGCTCGGGACAGGTCTATGGCTACACCTTC.

The V and J genes are TRBV27 and TRBJ2-1; D unresolved. Germline CDR1 and CDR2: MNHEY and SMNVEV (reference sequence). The CDR3 is made up of 12 amino acids. Trimming stripped 6 bases from V and 10 bases from J, with 13 bases between. CDR3 nucleotide sequence: TGTGCCAGCAGAGAAGGGCCGATCGAGCAGTTCTTC. This codes for CASREGPIEQFF.

The chain recombines TRBV7-9 with TRBJ2-2; D remains ambiguous. Trimming cost V 7 bases and J 10 bases, with 10 bases left between them. This CDR3 is built from 11 residues. CDR1 is SEHNR, CDR2 FQNEAQ, per germline (reference sequence). CDR3 amino acids: CASTPGQELFF. CDR3 in DNA: TGTGCCAGCACCCCTGGCCAGGAGCTGTTTTTT.

The V call is TRBV7-9, the J call TRBJ2-5; D is uncertain. V lost 7 bases and J lost 3, with 6 bases in between. CDR1 and CDR2 from the germline V gene are SEHNR and FQNEAQ (reference sequence). This CDR3 is 11 amino acids long. CDR3 DNA sequence: TGTGCCAGCACCACTAAAGAGACCCAGTACTTC. Amino acid sequence: CASTTKETQYF.

The rearrangement joins TRBV19 to TRBJ2-1; 9 bases line up with TRBD2. Germline trimming cut 7 bases from V and 10 bases from J; bases unmatched to any gene: 14. The CDR3 contains 15 residues. CDR1 LNHDA and CDR2 SQIVND come from the germline V gene (reference sequence). The CDR3 region has the DNA TGTGCCAGTACACGACTAGCGGCTGGCTCAGACGAGCAGTTCTTC. Translating gives CASTRLAAGSDEQFF. Filled out from reference TRBV19 and TRBJ2-1, the complete variable domain reads DGGITQSPKYLFRKEGQNVTLSCEQNLNHDAMYWYRQDPGQGLRLIYYSQIVNDFQKGDIAEGYSVSREKKESFPLTVTSAQKNPTAFYLCASTRLAAGSDEQFFGPGTRLTVL.